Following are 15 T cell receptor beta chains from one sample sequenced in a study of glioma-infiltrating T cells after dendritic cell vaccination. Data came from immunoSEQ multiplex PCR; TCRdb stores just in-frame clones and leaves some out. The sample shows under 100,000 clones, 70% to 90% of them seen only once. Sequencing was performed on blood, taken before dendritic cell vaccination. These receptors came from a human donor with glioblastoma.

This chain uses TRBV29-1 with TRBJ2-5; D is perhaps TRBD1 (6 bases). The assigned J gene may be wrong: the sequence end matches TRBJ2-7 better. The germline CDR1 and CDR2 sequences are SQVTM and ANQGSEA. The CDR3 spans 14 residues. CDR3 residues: CSSGTPGATYEQYF. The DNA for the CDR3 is TGCAGCTCAGGGACACCGGGTGCCACCTACGAGCAGTACTTC.

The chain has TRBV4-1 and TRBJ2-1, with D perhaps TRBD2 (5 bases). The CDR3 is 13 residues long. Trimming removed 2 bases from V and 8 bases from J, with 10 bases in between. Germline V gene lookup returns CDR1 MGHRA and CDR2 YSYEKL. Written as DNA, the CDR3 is TGCGCCAGCAGCCAACTAGCCAGCCATGAGCAGTTCTTC. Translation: CASSQLASHEQFF.

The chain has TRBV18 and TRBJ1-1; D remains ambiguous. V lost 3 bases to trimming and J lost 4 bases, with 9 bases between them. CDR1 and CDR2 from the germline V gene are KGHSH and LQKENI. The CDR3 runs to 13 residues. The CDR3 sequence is CASSPGRGTEAFF. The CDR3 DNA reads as TGTGCCAGCTCACCTGGGCGGGGCACTGAAGCTTTCTTT.

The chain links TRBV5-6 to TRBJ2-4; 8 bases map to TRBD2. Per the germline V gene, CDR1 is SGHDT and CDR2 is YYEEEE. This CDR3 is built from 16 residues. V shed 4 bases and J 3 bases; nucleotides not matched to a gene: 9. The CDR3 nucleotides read TGTGCCAGCAGCCTCGGAGCGGGAGACGACAAAAACATTCAGTACTTC. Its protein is CASSLGAGDDKNIQYF.

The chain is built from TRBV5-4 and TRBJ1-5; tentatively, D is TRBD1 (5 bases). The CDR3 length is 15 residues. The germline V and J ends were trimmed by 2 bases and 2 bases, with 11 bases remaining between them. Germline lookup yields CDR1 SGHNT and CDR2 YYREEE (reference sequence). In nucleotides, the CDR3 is TGTGCCAGCAGCTTAGGAGGGGTTCGCAATCAGCCCCAGCATTTT. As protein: CASSLGGVRNQPQHF. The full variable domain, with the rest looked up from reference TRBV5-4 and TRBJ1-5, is ETGVTQSPTHLIKTRGQQVTLRCSSQSGHNTVSWYQQALGQGPQFIFQYYREEENGRGNFPPRFSGLQFPNYSSELNVNALELDDSALYLCASSLGGVRNQPQHFGDGTRLSIL.

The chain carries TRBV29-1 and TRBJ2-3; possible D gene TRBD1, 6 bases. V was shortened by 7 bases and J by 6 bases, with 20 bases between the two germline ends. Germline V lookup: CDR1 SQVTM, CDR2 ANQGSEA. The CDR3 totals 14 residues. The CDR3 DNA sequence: TGCAGCGCCCCTCTAATGGACAGATTTGATACGCAGTATTTT. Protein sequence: CSAPLMDRFDTQYF.

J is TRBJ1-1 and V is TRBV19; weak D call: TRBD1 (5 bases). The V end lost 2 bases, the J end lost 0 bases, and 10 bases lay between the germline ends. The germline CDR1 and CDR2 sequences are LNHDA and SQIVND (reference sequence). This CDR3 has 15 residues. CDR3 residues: CASSIMAGMNTEAFF. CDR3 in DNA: TGTGCCAGTAGTATAATGGCAGGGATGAACACTGAAGCTTTCTTT.

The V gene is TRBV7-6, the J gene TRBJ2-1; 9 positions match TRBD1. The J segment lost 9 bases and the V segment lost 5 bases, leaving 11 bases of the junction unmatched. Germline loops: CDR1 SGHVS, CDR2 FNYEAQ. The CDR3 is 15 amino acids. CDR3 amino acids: CASSPRDRVVPEQFF. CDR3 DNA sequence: TGTGCCAGCAGCCCCCGGGACAGGGTTGTACCTGAGCAGTTCTTC.

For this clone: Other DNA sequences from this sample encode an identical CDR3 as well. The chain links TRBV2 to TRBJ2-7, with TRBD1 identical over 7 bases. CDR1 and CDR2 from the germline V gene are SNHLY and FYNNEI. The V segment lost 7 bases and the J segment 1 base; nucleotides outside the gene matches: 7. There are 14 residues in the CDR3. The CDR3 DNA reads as TGTGCCAGCAAGGGTTGGACAGGTTCCTACGAGCAGTACTTC. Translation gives CASKGWTGSYEQYF.

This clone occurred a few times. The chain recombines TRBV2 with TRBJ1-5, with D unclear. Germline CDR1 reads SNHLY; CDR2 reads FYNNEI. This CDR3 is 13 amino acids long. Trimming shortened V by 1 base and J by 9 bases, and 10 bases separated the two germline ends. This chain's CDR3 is CASSEGRFPPQHF. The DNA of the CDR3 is TGTGCCAGCAGTGAAGGGCGGTTCCCGCCCCAGCATTTT.

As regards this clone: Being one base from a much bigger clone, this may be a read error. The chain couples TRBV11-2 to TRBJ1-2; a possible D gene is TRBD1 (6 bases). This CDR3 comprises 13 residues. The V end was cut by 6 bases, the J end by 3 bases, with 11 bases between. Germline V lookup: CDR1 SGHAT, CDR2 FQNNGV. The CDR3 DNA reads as TGTGCCAGCAGTCAACAGGGCCACTATGGCTACACCTTC. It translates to CASSQQGHYGYTF.

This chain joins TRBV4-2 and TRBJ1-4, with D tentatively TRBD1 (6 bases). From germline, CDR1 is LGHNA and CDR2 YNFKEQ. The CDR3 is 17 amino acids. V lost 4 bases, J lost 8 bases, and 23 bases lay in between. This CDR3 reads CASSRESRGGSREKLFF. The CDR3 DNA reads TGTGCCAGCAGCCGAGAATCGAGGGGGGGGAGTAGGGAAAAACTGTTTTTT.

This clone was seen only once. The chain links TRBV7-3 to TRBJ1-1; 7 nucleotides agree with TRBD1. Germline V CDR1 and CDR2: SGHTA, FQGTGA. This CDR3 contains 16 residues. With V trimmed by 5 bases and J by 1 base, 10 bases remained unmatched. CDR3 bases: TGTGCCAGCAGCCCCCAGGGACAGTTACGGAACACTGAAGCTTTCTTT. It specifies CASSPQGQLRNTEAFF.

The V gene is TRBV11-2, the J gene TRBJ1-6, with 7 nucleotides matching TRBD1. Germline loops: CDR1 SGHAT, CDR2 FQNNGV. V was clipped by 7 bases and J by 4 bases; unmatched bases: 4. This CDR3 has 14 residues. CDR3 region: CASTIQGYNSPLHF. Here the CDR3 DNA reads TGTGCCAGCACCATACAGGGGTATAATTCACCCCTCCACTTT.

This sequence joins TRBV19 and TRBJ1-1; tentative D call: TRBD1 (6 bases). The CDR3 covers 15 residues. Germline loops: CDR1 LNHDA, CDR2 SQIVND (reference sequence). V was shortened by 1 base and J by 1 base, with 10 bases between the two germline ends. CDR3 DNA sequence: TGTGCCAGTAGTATAGTGGGACACCAGAACACTGAAGCTTTCTTT. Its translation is CASSIVGHQNTEAFF.